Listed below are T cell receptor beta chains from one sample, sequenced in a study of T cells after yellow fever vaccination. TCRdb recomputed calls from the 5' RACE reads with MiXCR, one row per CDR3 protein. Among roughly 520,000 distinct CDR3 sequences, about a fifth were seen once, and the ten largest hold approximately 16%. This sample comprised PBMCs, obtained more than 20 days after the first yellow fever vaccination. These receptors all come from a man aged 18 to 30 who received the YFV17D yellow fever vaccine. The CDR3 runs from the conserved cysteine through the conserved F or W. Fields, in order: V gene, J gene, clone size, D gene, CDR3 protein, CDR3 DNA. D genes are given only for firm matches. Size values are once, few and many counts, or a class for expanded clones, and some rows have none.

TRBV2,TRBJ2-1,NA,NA,CASSGPTRDNEQFF,TGTGCCAGCAGCGGGCCCACGAGGGACAATGAGCAGTTCTTC
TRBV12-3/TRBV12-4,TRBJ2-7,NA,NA,CASSPLGQYYEQYF,TGTGCCAGCAGTCCTCTGGGGCAATACTACGAGCAGTACTTC
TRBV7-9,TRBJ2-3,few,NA,CASSFSGADTQYF,TGTGCCAGCAGCTTCTCAGGGGCAGATACGCAGTATTTT
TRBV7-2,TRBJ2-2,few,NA,CASSLMAAGNTGELFF,TGTGCCAGCAGCTTAATGGCGGCTGGGAACACCGGGGAGCTGTTTTTT
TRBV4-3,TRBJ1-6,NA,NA,CASSQEVSRADSPLHF,TGCGCCAGCAGCCAAGAGGTGTCCCGGGCAGATTCACCCCTCCACTTT
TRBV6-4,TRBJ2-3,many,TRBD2,CASSDSTSGGDTQYF,TGTGCCAGCAGTGACTCGACTAGCGGGGGGGATACGCAGTATTTT
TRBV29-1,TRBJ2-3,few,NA,CSVAGLGDTQYF,TGCAGCGTTGCGGGCCTGGGAGATACGCAGTATTTT
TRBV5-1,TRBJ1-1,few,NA,CASSLGIVGEAFF,TGCGCCAGCAGCTTGGGAATTGTGGGTGAAGCTTTCTTT
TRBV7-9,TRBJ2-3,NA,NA,CASSLGFGSTVTQYF,TGTGCCAGCAGCTTAGGTTTCGGTAGCACAGTTACGCAGTATTTT
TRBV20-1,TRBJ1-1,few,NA,CSAYPGLPNTEAFF,TGCAGTGCTTACCCGGGACTCCCGAACACTGAAGCTTTCTTT
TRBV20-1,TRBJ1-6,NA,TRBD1,CSALRSGTGRSPLHF,TGCAGTGCTCTTCGTTCCGGGACAGGGCGATCACCCCTCCACTTT
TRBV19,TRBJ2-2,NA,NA,CASSEWSGGTGELFF,TGTGCCAGTAGTGAGTGGTCAGGGGGGACCGGGGAGCTGTTTTTT
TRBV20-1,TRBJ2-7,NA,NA,CSAKRQLSYEQYF,TGCAGTGCTAAAAGACAGCTCTCCTACGAGCAGTACTTC
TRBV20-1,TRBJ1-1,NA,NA,CSARGIGQMNTEAFF,TGCAGTGCTAGAGGGATAGGGCAGATGAACACTGAAGCTTTCTTT
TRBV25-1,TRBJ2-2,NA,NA,CASSERIYTGELFF,TGTGCCAGCAGTGAACGGATATACACCGGGGAGCTGTTTTTT
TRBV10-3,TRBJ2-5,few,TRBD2,CAIKRAGGEGETQYF,TGTGCCATCAAGCGAGCCGGGGGGGAAGGAGAGACCCAGTACTTC
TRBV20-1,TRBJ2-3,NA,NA,CSASERPDTQYF,TGCAGTGCTTCTGAGCGGCCAGATACGCAGTATTTT
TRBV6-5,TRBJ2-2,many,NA,CASSYSPRGADTGELFF,TGTGCCAGCAGTTACTCCCCCAGGGGTGCGGACACCGGGGAGCTGTTTTTT
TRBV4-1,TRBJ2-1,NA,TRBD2,CASSQPYAGGYNEQFF,TGCGCCAGCAGCCAACCCTACGCGGGGGGGTACAATGAGCAGTTCTTC
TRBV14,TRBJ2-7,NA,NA,CASSQSWGSLASSDYEQYF,TGTGCCAGCAGCCAATCCTGGGGTTCACTAGCCTCTTCGGATTACGAGCAGTACTTC
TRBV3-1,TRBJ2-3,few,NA,CASSPRGEGYTDTQYF,TGTGCCAGCAGCCCTCGCGGAGAGGGGTACACAGATACGCAGTATTTT
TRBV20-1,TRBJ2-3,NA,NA,CSAAPGASDTQYF,TGCAGTGCTGCCCCAGGGGCGTCAGATACGCAGTATTTT
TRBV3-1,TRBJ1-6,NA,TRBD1,CASSPQGDGNSPLHF,TGTGCCAGCAGCCCACAGGGGGATGGTAATTCACCCCTCCACTTT
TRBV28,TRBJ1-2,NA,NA,CASRMGPLDYGYTF,TGTGCCAGCAGAATGGGACCTCTAGACTATGGCTACACCTTC
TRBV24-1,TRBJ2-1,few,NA,CATSGTPPNEQFF,TGTGCCACCAGTGGGACTCCACCTAATGAGCAGTTCTTC
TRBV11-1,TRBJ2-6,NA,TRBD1,CASSYNRDRVYGANVLTF,TGTGCCAGCAGCTATAACCGGGACAGGGTATATGGGGCCAACGTCCTGACTTTC
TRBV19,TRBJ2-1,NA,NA,CASAPLASNEQFF,TGTGCCAGTGCCCCACTAGCCTCCAATGAGCAGTTCTTC
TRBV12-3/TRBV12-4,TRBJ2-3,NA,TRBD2,CASSLRMRGGRTDTQYF,TGTGCCAGCAGTTTAAGGATGCGCGGGGGACGCACAGATACGCAGTATTTT
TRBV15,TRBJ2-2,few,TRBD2,CATSSQRGENTGELFF,TGTGCCACCAGCAGCCAGCGGGGGGAGAACACCGGGGAGCTGTTTTTT
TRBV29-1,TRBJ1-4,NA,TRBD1,CSVEDPDRDEKLFF,TGCAGCGTTGAAGATCCGGACAGGGATGAAAAACTGTTTTTT
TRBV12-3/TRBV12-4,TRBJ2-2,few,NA,CASIPKQDVHGELFF,TGTGCCAGCATACCCAAGCAGGATGTCCACGGGGAGCTGTTTTTT
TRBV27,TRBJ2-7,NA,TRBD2,CASSLGGNSYEQYF,TGTGCCAGCAGCTTGGGGGGGAACTCCTACGAGCAGTACTTC
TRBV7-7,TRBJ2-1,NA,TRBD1,CASSMDRASYNEQFF,TGTGCTAGCAGCATGGACAGGGCCTCCTACAATGAGCAGTTCTTC
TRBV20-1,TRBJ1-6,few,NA,CSAFSYNSPLHF,TGCAGTGCTTTCTCCTATAATTCACCCCTCCACTTT
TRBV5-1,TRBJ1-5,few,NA,CASSLRGADNQPQHF,TGCGCCAGCAGCTTGAGAGGGGCAGACAATCAGCCCCAGCATTTT
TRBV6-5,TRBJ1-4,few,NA,CASSYSRGVGGEKLFF,TGTGCCAGCAGTTACTCGAGAGGGGTCGGGGGTGAAAAACTGTTTTTT
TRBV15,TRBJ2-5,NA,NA,CATSRPQATQYF,TGTGCCACCAGCAGACCCCAGGCGACCCAGTACTTC
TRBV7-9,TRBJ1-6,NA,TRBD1,CASSLGQGQTPLHF,TGTGCCAGCAGCTTAGGACAGGGGCAGACACCCCTCCACTTT
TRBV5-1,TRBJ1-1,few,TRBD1,CASSLGDRATEAFF,TGCGCCAGCAGCTTGGGGGACAGAGCCACTGAAGCTTTCTTT
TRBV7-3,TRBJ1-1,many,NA,CASSLQPNTEAFF,TGTGCCAGCAGCCTTCAACCGAACACTGAAGCTTTCTTT
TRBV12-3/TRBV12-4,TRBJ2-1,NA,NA,CVSSLPLGRGLGNEQFF,TGTGTCAGCAGCCTACCCCTTGGGCGGGGCTTAGGAAATGAGCAGTTCTTC
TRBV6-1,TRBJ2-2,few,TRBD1,CASGGQGLAGELFF,TGTGCCAGCGGGGGACAGGGGCTGGCCGGGGAGCTGTTTTTT
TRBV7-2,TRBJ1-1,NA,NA,CASSFTPMQDTEAFF,TGTGCCAGCAGCTTTACCCCCATGCAGGACACTGAAGCTTTCTTT
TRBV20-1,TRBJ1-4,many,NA,CSARGRLDEKLFF,TGCAGTGCTAGAGGGCGGTTGGATGAAAAACTGTTTTTT
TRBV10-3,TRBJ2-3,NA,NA,CAISSARADTQYF,TGTGCCATCAGTAGTGCCCGAGCAGATACGCAGTATTTT
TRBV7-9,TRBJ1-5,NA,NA,CASSREGPLFGPQHF,TGTGCCAGCAGCCGCGAGGGGCCGTTGTTTGGACCCCAGCATTTT
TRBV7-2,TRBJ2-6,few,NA,CASSLESGAGANVLTF,TGTGCCAGCAGCTTAGAGTCAGGTGCTGGGGCCAACGTCCTGACTTTC
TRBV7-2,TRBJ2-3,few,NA,CASSLPRRTDTQYF,TGTGCCAGCAGCTTGCCGCGGCGCACAGATACGCAGTATTTT
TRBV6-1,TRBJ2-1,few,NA,CASSQDRRDEQFF,TGTGCCAGCAGCCAAGACAGGCGCGATGAGCAGTTCTTC